Presented here are 26 T cell receptor beta chains from one specimen sequenced in a study of cytomegalovirus exposure and HLA in healthy donors. 60 Vbeta and 13 Jbeta primers were used in PCR. Profiled with immunoSEQ multiplex PCR; TCRdb holds only in-frame clones, not every one. The sample has about 140,000 clones, 60% to 80% seen once; the top ten hold around 1.6%. Sequenced input: PBMCs. Receptor source: a female donor in good health and CMV-seronegative.

V gene TRBV19 combines with J gene TRBJ1-5; D gene uncertain. Trimming pared 3 bases from V and 0 bases from J, leaving 9 bases between. The V gene's germline CDR1 is LNHDA and CDR2 SQIVND (reference sequence). The CDR3 covers 15 residues. The CDR3 protein is CASSIEPNSNQPQHF. CDR3 DNA: TGTGCCAGTAGTATCGAGCCAAATAGCAATCAGCCCCAGCATTTT.

The chain links TRBV7-9 to TRBJ1-1; no firm D call. The germline CDR1 and CDR2 sequences are SEHNR and FQNEAQ (reference sequence). The V gene lost 11 bases and the J gene lost 0 bases, with 7 bases spanning the gap. There are 11 residues in the CDR3. The CDR3 DNA sequence: TGTGCCTCTCAGGTGAACACTGAAGCTTTCTTT. As protein: CASQVNTEAFF.

This clone was observed a few times. The chain couples TRBV2 to TRBJ1-5; D may be TRBD1 (5 bases). Trimming pared 3 bases from V and 4 bases from J, leaving 10 bases between. The CDR3 totals 14 residues. Germline CDR1 is SNHLY and CDR2 is FYNNEI. Here the CDR3 reads CASSEAGPNQPQHF. CDR3 bases: TGTGCCAGCAGTGAGGCAGGGCCGAATCAGCCCCAGCATTTT.

The V gene is TRBV6-1, the J gene TRBJ2-2; 12 nucleotides align to TRBD2. Germline V lookup: CDR1 MNHNS, CDR2 SASEGT. Trimming took 3 bases from V and 6 from J; bases not matched to a gene: 2. This CDR3 has 15 amino acids. The CDR3 here is CASSDLAGGAGELFF. CDR3 DNA sequence: TGTGCCAGCAGTGACCTAGCGGGAGGGGCCGGGGAGCTGTTTTTT.

The rearrangement uses TRBV19 and TRBJ1-2; D remains ambiguous. The CDR3 totals 13 residues. The V gene's germline CDR1 is LNHDA and CDR2 SQIVND (reference sequence). The ends were cut back, 7 bases at V and 4 bases at J, with 13 bases in the middle. Written as DNA, the CDR3 is TGTGCCAGTATCCAAGACATTACCTATGGCTACACCTTC. Its translation: CASIQDITYGYTF.

This clone is a singleton in its sample. V usage is TRBV28 and J usage is TRBJ1-2, with a tentative D call TRBD1 (5 bases). The V gene's germline CDR1 is MDHEN and CDR2 SYDVKM. This CDR3 has 19 amino acids. Trimming stripped 3 bases from V and 4 bases from J, with 27 bases between. CDR3 nucleotide sequence: TGTGCCAGCAGTTTTCGCACCGGGACTTCGAACCCGAAGGGCTATGGCTACACCTTC. Protein product: CASSFRTGTSNPKGYGYTF.

The rearrangement joins TRBV14 to TRBJ1-3; D might be TRBD1 (5 bases). Per the germline V gene, CDR1 is SGHDN and CDR2 is FVKESK. Trimming left V 1 base short and J 2 bases short, with 12 bases between. The CDR3 has 16 residues. The CDR3 DNA follows: TGTGCCAGCAGCCAAGTTGGATCAGGGACTGGAAACACCATATATTTT. This gives the protein CASSQVGSGTGNTIYF. Supplemented by reference TRBV14 and TRBJ1-3, the full variable domain reads EAGVTQFPSHSVIEKGQTVTLRCDPISGHDNLYWYRRVMGKEIKFLLHFVKESKQDESGMPNNRFLAERTGGTYSTLKVQPAELEDSGVYFCASSQVGSGTGNTIYFGEGSWLTVV.

This clone is a singleton in its sample. J is TRBJ2-1 and V is TRBV4-1, with TRBD1 matching over 9 bases. V dropped 5 bases and J dropped 9; count of bases not matched to a gene: 8. CDR1 and CDR2 from the germline V gene are MGHRA and YSYEKL. The CDR3 extends over 14 amino acids. The CDR3 region has the DNA TGCGCCAGCAGCGGAACAGGGGGCCATTTTGAGCAGTTCTTC. It specifies CASSGTGGHFEQFF.

CDR3 amino acids: CASSTPTGNTEAFF. The CDR3 DNA reads as TGTGCCAGCAGTACCCCTACAGGGAACACTGAAGCTTTCTTT. The rearrangement uses TRBV28 and TRBJ1-1, with D perhaps matching TRBD1 (5 bases). The CDR3 has 14 residues. V lost 5 bases to trimming and J lost 1 base, with 11 bases between them. Germline CDR1 reads MDHEN; CDR2 reads SYDVKM.

This clone has only a few counts. The chain employs TRBV5-4 and TRBJ1-1; tentatively, D is TRBD1 (5 bases). This CDR3 has 15 amino acids. Germline lookup yields CDR1 SGHNT and CDR2 YYREEE (reference sequence). V was clipped by 0 bases and J by 4 bases, with 13 bases between them. The CDR3 bases are TGTGCCAGCAGCTTGGCCAGGGTGGGTTCCACTGAAGCTTTCTTT. This gives the protein CASSLARVGSTEAFF.

The chain links TRBV5-6 to TRBJ1-2; tentatively, D is TRBD1 (5 bases). The CDR3 is 14 amino acids. V was cut by 4 bases and J by 5 bases, with 15 bases left in between. CDR1 is SGHDT, CDR2 YYEEEE, per germline. The CDR3 loop reads CASSPGSDRYGYTF. The CDR3 bases are TGTGCCAGCAGCCCAGGGTCCGACCGGTATGGCTACACCTTC.

A few counts support this clone. CDR3: CASSSRLAKNIQYF. In DNA form, the CDR3 reads TGTGCCAGCAGCTCGAGGCTAGCCAAAAACATTCAGTACTTC. The gene calls are TRBV7-2 and TRBJ2-4; D gene ambiguous. The V end lost 4 bases, the J end lost 0 bases, and 7 bases lay between the germline ends. The CDR3 spans 14 residues. Germline assignment: CDR1 SGHTA and CDR2 FQGNSA.

This chain joins TRBV4-2 and TRBJ1-2; the D gene is possibly TRBD1 (6 bases). The length of the CDR3 is 11 residues. Per the germline V gene, CDR1 is LGHNA and CDR2 is YNFKEQ. V lost 6 bases, J lost 14 bases, and 16 bases lay in between. CDR3 DNA sequence: TGTGCCAGCAGGGATACAGGGATCCTTACCTTC. Translated, it gives CASRDTGILTF.

Note on this clone: An end of the junction differs from the germline gene, which may be a read error. This rearrangement joins TRBV7-9 to TRBJ1-6; 8 bases fit TRBD1. Germline V gene lookup returns CDR1 SEHNR and CDR2 FQNEAQ (reference sequence). This CDR3 is built from 14 residues. In nucleotides, the CDR3 is TGTTCCAGCAGTTGGACAGGGCGTAATTCACCCCTCCACTTT. This codes for CSSSWTGRNSPLHF.

This chain joins TRBV6-1 and TRBJ1-6; D perhaps matches TRBD1 (6 bases). Germline values: CDR1 MNHNS, CDR2 SASEGT. V lost 1 base, J lost 7 bases, and 11 bases lay in between. The CDR3 sequence is 15 residues long. CDR3 sequence: CASSEVVTGNSPLHF. The CDR3 DNA follows: TGTGCCAGCAGTGAAGTGGTGACAGGAAATTCACCCCTCCACTTT.

The chain joins TRBV6-5 to TRBJ2-1; a possible D gene is TRBD1 (6 bases). The V end lost 4 bases, the J end lost 8 bases, and 21 bases lay between the germline ends. Germline CDR1 reads MNHEY; CDR2 reads SVGAGI. This CDR3 comprises 16 residues. CDR3 in amino acids: CASSSAGSGAGDEQFF. The CDR3 DNA is TGTGCCAGCAGTTCCGCCGGGTCAGGGGCCGGCGATGAGCAGTTCTTC.

This clone was seen a few times. V is TRBV19 and J is TRBJ2-5; 15 bases align to TRBD2. Germline trimming cut 5 bases from V and 4 bases from J; bases unmatched to any gene: 2. CDR3 size: 15 residues. Germline assignment: CDR1 LNHDA and CDR2 SQIVND (reference sequence). For the CDR3, the DNA is TGTGCCAGTAGTGGACTAGCGGGGGGGCCAGAGACCCAGTACTTC. It is translated as CASSGLAGGPETQYF.

V is TRBV4-2 and J is TRBJ1-2; 11 bases match TRBD1. Germline V lookup: CDR1 LGHNA, CDR2 YNFKEQ. The CDR3 is 14 amino acids. J gave up 6 bases and V 0 bases, and 0 bases lay outside the gene matches. The CDR3 loop reads CASSQEDRGHGYTF. CDR3 coding DNA: TGTGCCAGCAGCCAAGAGGACAGGGGGCATGGCTACACCTTC.

This chain connects TRBV27 to TRBJ1-2, with 12 bases matching TRBD1. V shed 5 bases, J shed 4 bases, and the junction held 5 bases outside the gene matches. The CDR3 extends over 15 amino acids. CDR1 is MNHEY, CDR2 SMNVEV, per germline (reference sequence). CDR3 sequence reads: CASSEGTGGAYGYTF. DNA of the CDR3: TGTGCCAGCAGTGAGGGGACAGGGGGCGCCTATGGCTACACCTTC.

This sequence joins TRBV11-2 and TRBJ2-5; TRBD2 matches at 8 bases. V was clipped by 5 bases and J by 0 bases; unmatched bases: 5. Germline V gene lookup returns CDR1 SGHAT and CDR2 FQNNGV. CDR3 size: 15 residues. The CDR3: CASSTTSGNQETQYF. In DNA, the CDR3 is TGTGCCAGCAGCACAACTAGCGGCAACCAAGAGACCCAGTACTTC.

This chain links TRBV5-4 with TRBJ2-7; D is possibly TRBD1 (5 bases). Deletions cut 4 bases from V and 4 bases from J, with 21 bases between. The CDR3 length is 16 residues. Germline-derived CDR1 and CDR2 are SGHNT and YYREEE (reference sequence). This CDR3 reads CASSPGGERTNYEQYF. The CDR3 DNA sequence: TGTGCCAGCAGCCCCGGCGGAGAACGGACAAATTACGAGCAGTACTTC.

The chain uses TRBV11-2 and TRBJ2-2; D perhaps matches TRBD1 (5 bases). CDR3 length: 16 residues. Trimming removed 4 bases from V and 8 bases from J, with 20 bases in between. Germline lookup yields CDR1 SGHAT and CDR2 FQNNGV. The CDR3 spells CASSSPLGHTNGELFF. The CDR3 bases are TGTGCCAGCAGCTCGCCTCTAGGACATACCAATGGGGAGCTGTTTTTT.

The genes are TRBV6-5 and TRBJ1-2, with a tentative D call TRBD1 (5 bases). Germline V gene lookup returns CDR1 MNHEY and CDR2 SVGAGI. Trimming shortened V by 3 bases and J by 6 bases, and 17 bases separated the two germline ends. CDR3 size: 15 residues. CDR3 nucleotide sequence: TGTGCCAGCAGTTATACGAGTGGGGGGACCAATGGCTACACCTTC. Its translation is CASSYTSGGTNGYTF.

Here the CDR3 reads CASSLDPTSAGGGHGYTF. As DNA, the CDR3 is TGCGCCAGCAGCTTGGACCCTACTTCGGCAGGGGGCGGGCATGGCTACACCTTC. The chain has TRBV5-1 and TRBJ1-2; TRBD1 agrees at 8 bases. This CDR3 contains 18 residues. The germline gives CDR1 SGHRS, CDR2 YFSETQ. V lost 0 bases and J lost 6; bases outside the gene matches: 16. The full variable domain, in which reference TRBV5-1 and TRBJ1-2 provide the parts outside the CDR3, is KAGVTQTPRYLIKTRGQQVTLSCSPISGHRSVSWYQQTPGQGLQFLFEYFSETQRNKGNFPGRFSGRQFSNSRSEMNVSTLELGDSALYLCASSLDPTSAGGGHGYTFGSGTRLTVV.

The chain couples TRBV10-2 to TRBJ1-1, with TRBD1 matching 8 bases. From germline, CDR1 is WSHSY and CDR2 SAAADI. V shed 7 bases and J 6 bases; nucleotides not matched to a gene: 7. CDR3 length: 13 residues. The DNA of the CDR3 is TGCGCCAGCAATCCGGACAGGGTCTCTGAAGCTTTCTTT. As protein: CASNPDRVSEAFF.

V and J are TRBV10-3 and TRBJ2-1; D is unresolved. Trimming removed 5 bases from V and 5 bases from J, with 4 bases in between. The CDR3 length is 11 residues. Germline CDR1 reads ENHRY; CDR2 reads SYGVKD. The chain's CDR3 is CAISQNNEQFF. CDR3 bases: TGTGCCATCAGTCAAAACAATGAGCAGTTCTTC.